A single sample gave rise to the 18 T cell receptor beta chains below, sequenced in a study. TCRdb ran MiXCR on the RT-PCR reads and lists one entry per CDR3 protein. This table holds about 680,000 distinct CDR3 sequences, approximately 15% found once. The sample comprised memory CD4+ T cells from blood. Receptors were obtained from a female donor in good health, serving as a healthy control.

This clonotype was seen a handful of times. This chain links TRBV6-2 or TRBV6-3 with TRBJ2-1; 13 bases are shared with TRBD2. The CDR3 sequence is 18 residues long. With V trimmed by 4 bases and J by 4 bases, 10 bases remained unmatched. Germline CDR1 and CDR2: MNHEY and SVGEGT. Here the CDR3 DNA reads TGTGCCAGCAGTTCCCCCGAAACTAGCGGGGGGGTGTACAATGAGCAGTTCTTC. Its protein product is CASSSPETSGGVYNEQFF.

This clonotype was detected only a few times. The V call is TRBV6-5, the J call TRBJ1-2; no clear D. V was trimmed by 3 bases and J by 7 bases, leaving 12 bases between them. Germline-derived CDR1 and CDR2 are MNHEY and SVGAGI. This CDR3 has 13 amino acids. The CDR3 protein is CASSYWFAGGYTF. As DNA, the CDR3 is TGTGCCAGCAGTTATTGGTTCGCGGGTGGCTACACCTTC.

V usage is TRBV4-3 and J usage is TRBJ2-2; 10 bases line up with TRBD1. CDR1 and CDR2 from the germline V gene are LGHNA and YSLEER. CDR3 length equals 16 residues. With V trimmed by 4 bases and J by 7 bases, 9 bases remained unmatched. The CDR3 DNA sequence: TGCGCCAGCAGCCCGGGACAGGGGCAGGTTGACGGGGAGCTGTTTTTT. Translation: CASSPGQGQVDGELFF.

This clonotype was counted only a few times. The chain has TRBV7-2 and TRBJ1-3; a possible D gene is TRBD1 (6 bases). V was clipped by 3 bases and J by 2 bases, with 17 bases between them. The germline gives CDR1 SGHTA, CDR2 FQGNSA. The CDR3 sequence is 17 residues long. Here the CDR3 reads CASSLGTVGAAGNTIYF. DNA for the CDR3: TGTGCCAGCAGCTTGGGGACTGTGGGGGCCGCTGGAAACACCATATATTTT.

A few counts support this clonotype. DNA for the CDR3: TGCAGTGCTCCAAGACTCCCTGAGTCCTCCTACAATGAGCAGTTCTTC. Translated: CSAPRLPESSYNEQFF. This chain connects TRBV20-1 to TRBJ2-1; no clear D. The CDR3 consists of 16 residues. V lost 5 bases, J lost 0 bases, and 17 bases lay in between. In germline, CDR1 is DFQATT, CDR2 SNEGSKA (reference sequence).

Of note for this clonotype: This clone may be a read error of a much larger clone one base away. V and J are TRBV12-3 or TRBV12-4 and TRBJ1-2; D call uncertain. V lost 3 bases and J 4 bases, leaving 6 bases between the germline ends. The CDR3 contains 12 residues. The CDR3 coding sequence is TGTGCCAGCAGTTTGAAGGCCTATGGCTACACCTTC. It translates to CASSLKAYGYTF.

The table lists this clonotype with a few counts. This rearrangement joins TRBV5-1 to TRBJ2-3; no firm D call. Looked up from germline, CDR1 is SGHRS and CDR2 is YFSETQ. V lost 6 bases and J lost 2, with 10 bases in between. The CDR3 has 13 residues. CDR3 in amino acids: CASNVGATDTQYF. The CDR3 bases are TGCGCCAGCAACGTAGGTGCCACAGATACGCAGTATTTT.

V and J are TRBV7-3 and TRBJ2-3; D gene unclear. The germline V and J ends were trimmed by 1 base and 3 bases, with 14 bases remaining between them. The germline V gene has CDR1 SGHTA and CDR2 FQGTGA. The CDR3 is made up of 16 amino acids. CDR3 protein: CASSLNGRYYTDTQYF. CDR3 bases: TGTGCCAGCAGCTTAAATGGGCGGTATTATACAGATACGCAGTATTTT.

This rearrangement joins TRBV3-1 to TRBJ1-3, with 7 bases aligning to TRBD1. This CDR3 spans 16 amino acids. With V trimmed by 4 bases and J by 2 bases, 8 bases remained unmatched. In germline, CDR1 is LGHDT, CDR2 YNNKEL (reference sequence). DNA of the CDR3: TGTGCCAGCAGCCCCGCTACCGGGACAGCTGGAAACACCATATATTTT. Its translation is CASSPATGTAGNTIYF.

The V and J genes are TRBV5-1 and TRBJ2-1, with 7 bases identical to TRBD2. There are 14 residues in the CDR3. V shed 0 bases, J shed 6 bases, and the junction held 3 bases outside the gene matches. CDR1 and CDR2 from the germline V gene are SGHRS and YFSETQ. The CDR3 DNA follows: TGCGCCAGCAGCTTGGACCAGCGGGGCAATGAGCAGTTCTTC. Its protein is CASSLDQRGNEQFF. Based on the CDR3 plus reference TRBV5-1 and TRBJ2-1, the full variable domain is KAGVTQTPRYLIKTRGQQVTLSCSPISGHRSVSWYQQTPGQGLQFLFEYFSETQRNKGNFPGRFSGRQFSNSRSEMNVSTLELGDSALYLCASSLDQRGNEQFFGPGTRLTVL.

The chain joins TRBV27 to TRBJ2-6; D gene uncertain. This CDR3 region has 17 residues. CDR1 is MNHEY, CDR2 SMNVEV, per germline (reference sequence). V gave up 7 bases and J gave up 0 bases, with 16 bases separating them. CDR3: CASTADPHPSGANVLTF. The CDR3 DNA sequence: TGTGCCAGCACCGCAGACCCACATCCCTCTGGGGCCAACGTCCTGACTTTC.

This chain joins TRBV7-2 and TRBJ1-2; D gene uncertain. Germline V CDR1 and CDR2: SGHTA, FQGNSA. The CDR3 covers 14 residues. The V end was cut by 4 bases, the J end by 0 bases, with 9 bases between. The CDR3 nucleotides read TGTGCCAGCAGCTCCCCGTATGCTAACTATGGCTACACCTTC. The encoded protein is CASSSPYANYGYTF.

This clonotype was recorded a few times. V usage is TRBV5-1 and J usage is TRBJ2-7; the match to TRBD1 covers 7 bases. Losses at the gene ends were 2 bases for V and 0 bases for J; bases not matched to a gene: 5. The CDR3 runs 15 residues. Germline lookup yields CDR1 SGHRS and CDR2 YFSETQ. For the CDR3, the DNA is TGCGCCAGCAGCTTCTCGGCAGGGGGCTCCTACGAGCAGTACTTC. Translated: CASSFSAGGSYEQYF.

This rearrangement joins TRBV24-1 to TRBJ2-2; D not certain. The ends were cut back, 3 bases at V and 4 bases at J, with 8 bases in the middle. The CDR3 covers 14 residues. Germline CDR1 is KGHDR and CDR2 is SFDVKD. The CDR3 sequence: CATSDPWVTGELFF. The CDR3 DNA is TGTGCCACCAGTGATCCGTGGGTCACCGGGGAGCTGTTTTTT.

This clonotype has only a few counts. CDR3 nucleotide sequence: TGTGCCAGCAGCCAAGCCGACAGGGCAAGAGGAGCTTTCTTT. Translating it yields CASSQADRARGAFF. The chain joins TRBV3-1 to TRBJ1-1, with 7 bases aligning to TRBD1. V lost 1 base to trimming and J lost 10 bases; unmatched junction nucleotides: 9. The V gene's germline CDR1 is LGHDT and CDR2 YNNKEL (reference sequence). The length of the CDR3 is 14 residues.

The chain combines TRBV9 with TRBJ1-4, with TRBD1 identical over 7 bases. Germline V gene sequence: CDR1 SGDLS, CDR2 YYNGEE. V dropped 0 bases and J dropped 6; count of bases not matched to a gene: 5. The CDR3 is 15 amino acids. As DNA, the CDR3 is TGTGCCAGCAGCGTAGGAGGGGGCGGTGATGAAAAACTGTTTTTT. Translated: CASSVGGGGDEKLFF.

This clonotype was seen at least ten times. The chain joins TRBV4-2 to TRBJ2-1; 12 bases match TRBD2. This CDR3 has 16 amino acids. Looked up from germline, CDR1 is LGHNA and CDR2 is YNFKEQ. The V gene end was trimmed by 5 bases and the J gene end by 2 bases; junction bases not matched to a gene: 4. CDR3 in amino acids: CASSSRTSGAYNEQFF. CDR3 DNA sequence: TGTGCCAGCAGCTCTCGGACTAGCGGGGCCTACAATGAGCAGTTCTTC.

In its sample, this clonotype was seen a few times. The chain joins TRBV2 to TRBJ1-1; TRBD1 matches at 7 bases. The CDR3 is 14 amino acids. CDR1 is SNHLY and CDR2 is FYNNEI in the germline V gene. V gave up 7 bases and J gave up 0 bases; unmatched junction bases: 5. In DNA, the CDR3 is TGTGCCAGCAAACAGGGGCCTATGAACACTGAAGCTTTCTTT. Protein sequence: CASKQGPMNTEAFF.